The 5 T cell receptor beta chains below all came from one sample that was sequenced in a study of human T cells and chemical hapten exposure (dated by TCRdb to the early 2020s). The time point label here, explained by the study, means: patch test 1, 2 weeks after DPC sensitization. The sample's treatment or condition, from its label and the paper: therapeutic diphenylcyclopropenone sensitization with weekly scalp DPC. Library creation used RACE. The run used a NextSeq 500. TCRdb ran its own pipeline on the public reads, namely fastp trimming at Q25 and MiXCR clone calling, and kept in-frame beta chains. One record per CDR3 amino acid sequence lists the most common genes and DNA. The sample data list nearly 350,000 distinct CDR3 sequences, and approximately 6.3% of these were observed just once. The ten largest clones represent 7.5% to 9% of the sample. Sequencing used whole blood, obtained in connection with sensitization to the hapten diphenylcyclopropenone (DPC). These receptors were obtained from a woman aged 18-29 years with alopecia areata. Some clones in this sample may be carry-over from other donors' samples.

This clonotype has just a few counts. The gene calls are TRBV19 and TRBJ2-5; the match to TRBD1 covers 8 bases. Looked up from germline, CDR1 is LNHDA and CDR2 is SQIVND (reference sequence). The CDR3 length is 14 residues. With V trimmed by 4 bases and J by 1 base, 2 bases remained unmatched. The CDR3 region is CASSTGQGQETQYF. The DNA of the CDR3 is TGTGCCAGTAGTACCGGACAGGGCCAAGAGACCCAGTACTTC. Drawing the rest from reference TRBV19 and TRBJ2-5, the complete variable domain is DGGITQSPKYLFRKEGQNVTLSCEQNLNHDAMYWYRQDPGQGLRLIYYSQIVNDFQKGDIAEGYSVSREKKESFPLTVTSAQKNPTAFYLCASSTGQGQETQYFGPGTRLLVL.

This clonotype occurred a few times. The chain joins TRBV28 to TRBJ1-4; 8 positions match TRBD1. Germline CDR1 reads MDHEN; CDR2 reads SYDVKM. V dropped 5 bases and J dropped 8; count of bases not matched to a gene: 10. The CDR3 sequence is 15 residues long. CDR3 region: CASSPWGQEDEKLFF. The CDR3 nucleotides read TGTGCCAGCAGTCCCTGGGGACAGGAGGACGAAAAACTGTTTTTT.

There are many counts of this clonotype. The chain has TRBV28 and TRBJ1-1; D is unclear. Germline CDR1 is MDHEN and CDR2 is SYDVKM. The CDR3 has 12 residues. V shed 10 bases and J shed 5 bases, with 14 bases lying between them. The CDR3 sequence is CATLGLTTEAFF. The CDR3 coding sequence is TGTGCCACCTTAGGACTTACGACTGAAGCTTTCTTT.

The V and J genes are TRBV20-1 and TRBJ1-1; 9 bases fit TRBD1. The CDR3 spans 17 residues. Germline CDR1 and CDR2: DFQATT and SNEGSKA (reference sequence). J gave up 5 bases and V 0 bases, and 13 bases lay outside the gene matches. As DNA, the CDR3 is TGCAGTGCTAGAGATCCGAAACAGGGGGCGCGGTTAACTGAAGCTTTCTTT. This sequence encodes CSARDPKQGARLTEAFF.

This clonotype was counted ten times or more. The J gene is TRBJ2-3, the V gene TRBV7-6, with 7 nucleotides matching TRBD2. V dropped 2 bases and J dropped 6; count of bases not matched to a gene: 8. Germline V CDR1 and CDR2: SGHVS, FNYEAQ. This CDR3 comprises 15 residues. The CDR3 DNA sequence: TGTGCCAGCAGCTTAAACCAGCGGGGTACGGATACGCAGTATTTT. It specifies CASSLNQRGTDTQYF.